A selection of T cell receptor beta chains follows, all from one sample in a study of cytomegalovirus exposure and HLA in healthy donors. Sequencing used immunoSEQ multiplex PCR; TCRdb keeps in-frame clones, though not all of them. The data contain under 200,000 clones, around 67% of them singletons. Sequencing input: PBMCs. Receptors were obtained from a woman aged 18-35 years in good health and CMV-seropositive. The CDR3 runs from the conserved cysteine through the conserved F or W. D genes are given only for firm matches. Expanded clones are given a class, and other clones once, few, many or no size at all.

CASSLWGGVKVEQFF TGTGCCAGCAGTTTATGGGGGGGAGTCAAGGTTGAGCAGTTCTTC TRBV27 NA TRBJ2-1 TRBD2
CATSRVAQPTSNEQFF TGTGCCACCAGCAGAGTAGCCCAACCGACTAGTAATGAGCAGTTCTTC TRBV15 once TRBJ2-1 NA
CASSSPTENNEQFF TGTGCCAGCAGCTCCCCGACAGAGAACAATGAGCAGTTCTTC TRBV7-3 NA TRBJ2-1 NA
CASFRSVSGNTIYF TGTGCCAGCTTTAGGAGTGTCTCTGGAAACACCATATATTTT TRBV28 NA TRBJ1-3 NA
CASSQPWGASGNTIYF TGTGCCAGCAGTCAACCCTGGGGAGCCTCTGGAAACACCATATATTTT TRBV28 NA TRBJ1-3 NA
CASSSGQGYYGYTF TGTGCCAGCAGCTCCGGACAGGGATACTATGGCTACACCTTC TRBV7-8 NA TRBJ1-2 TRBD1
CASSFILGGLDTEAFF TGTGCCAGCAGTTTTATTTTGGGGGGGTTGGACACTGAAGCTTTCTTT TRBV28 NA TRBJ1-1 NA
CASSDPSTGLGGQPFF TGTGCCAGCAGTGACCCCTCGACAGGGTTGGGGGGCCAGCCTTTCTTT TRBV25-1 NA TRBJ1-1 TRBD1
CASSLGKSYEQYF TGTGCCAGCAGTTTGGGCAAGTCCTACGAGCAGTACTTC TRBV28 NA TRBJ2-7 NA
CAWSEGRGQAQPQHF TGTGCCTGGAGTGAGGGTAGGGGGCAAGCCCAGCCCCAGCATTTT TRBV30 NA TRBJ1-5 TRBD1
CASSPFGANTGELFF TGTGCCAGCTCACCGTTCGGGGCGAACACCGGGGAGCTGTTTTTT TRBV18 NA TRBJ2-2 NA
CASSHTSGYNEQFF TGTGCCAGCAGCCACACAAGCGGTTACAATGAGCAGTTCTTC TRBV7-2 NA TRBJ2-1 NA
CAWSGPGGAGGYTF TGTGCCTGGAGTGGTCCAGGGGGTGCGGGCGGCTACACCTTC TRBV30 NA TRBJ1-2 TRBD1
CSVEDTRQGYEQYF TGCAGCGTTGAAGATACACGACAGGGTTACGAGCAGTACTTC TRBV29-1 NA TRBJ2-7 TRBD1
CASSSSSGGNF TGTGCCAGCAGCTCCTCCAGTGGGGGGAACTTC TRBV7-9 once TRBJ2-5 NA
CASGTGLVAGNEQFF TGTGCCAGCGGGACCGGACTAGTTGCTGGGAATGAGCAGTTCTTC TRBV7-9 NA TRBJ2-1 TRBD2
CAWSVHPGGPYEQYF TGTGCCTGGAGTGTACATCCAGGGGGTCCCTACGAGCAGTACTTC TRBV30 NA TRBJ2-7 TRBD1
CARRLVNTDTQYF TGTGCCAGAAGACTGGTTAACACAGATACGCAGTATTTT TRBV2 NA TRBJ2-3 NA
CASSYTFLGDAEAFF TGTGCCAGCAGTTACACCTTTTTAGGGGATGCTGAAGCTTTCTTT TRBV6-5 NA TRBJ1-1 NA
CASRQTGGNEKLFF TGCGCCAGCAGACAAACAGGGGGCAATGAAAAACTGTTTTTT TRBV4-1 NA TRBJ1-4 TRBD1
CASSLTTDQPQHF TGCGCCAGCAGCTTGACTACCGATCAGCCCCAGCATTTT TRBV5-1 few TRBJ1-5 NA
CASSFPGLPNYGYTF TGTGCCAGCAGCTTCCCGGGACTACCGAACTATGGCTACACCTTC TRBV7-9 NA TRBJ1-2 NA
CSVWIAGGKSNEQFF TGCAGCGTTTGGATAGCGGGAGGAAAAAGCAATGAGCAGTTCTTC TRBV29-1 NA TRBJ2-1 TRBD2
CASSEPGKGRQHF TGTGCCAGCAGTGAACCCGGGAAAGGGAGACAGCATTTT TRBV6-5 NA TRBJ1-5 NA
CASSQGQGTDTQYF TGTGCCAGCAGTCAGGGACAGGGAACAGATACGCAGTATTTT TRBV28 NA TRBJ2-3 TRBD1
CASSRTGVSNQPQHF TGTGCCAGCTCCAGGACAGGGGTTAGCAATCAGCCCCAGCATTTT TRBV5-8 NA TRBJ1-5 TRBD1
CASSYILNTEAFF TGTGCCAGCAGCTACATACTGAACACTGAAGCTTTCTTT TRBV9 few TRBJ1-1 NA
CASSELAGGNTGELFF TGCGCCAGCAGCGAACTAGCGGGAGGGAACACCGGGGAGCTGTTTTTT TRBV5-1 NA TRBJ2-2 TRBD2
CASRRDREAFF TGTGCCAGCAGGCGGGACAGAGAAGCTTTCTTT TRBV6-6 NA TRBJ1-1 TRBD1
CASSVGAVTNEKLFF TGTGCCAGCAGCGTAGGGGCCGTCACTAATGAAAAACTGTTTTTT TRBV9 NA TRBJ1-4 NA
CASSLDRYTDTQYF TGCGCCAGCAGCCTCGACAGGTACACAGATACGCAGTATTTT TRBV4-1 NA TRBJ2-3 NA
CASSPGQAVSYNEQFF TGCGCCAGCAGCCCCGGACAGGCTGTGTCCTACAATGAGCAGTTCTTC TRBV5-1 NA TRBJ2-1 TRBD1
CASSLDSLASYEQYF TGTGCCAGCAGCTTGGATTCGCTAGCCTCCTACGAGCAGTACTTC TRBV5-6 NA TRBJ2-7 NA
CASGGPREAYNEQFF TGTGCCAGCGGGGGTCCGCGGGAGGCCTACAATGAGCAGTTCTTC TRBV14 NA TRBJ2-1 TRBD2
CASSHGGASTEAFF TGTGCCAGCAGCCACGGGGGGGCGTCCACTGAAGCTTTCTTT TRBV9 NA TRBJ1-1 NA
CASQLPGGDSYNEQFF TGTGCCAGCCAACTCCCCGGCGGGGACTCCTACAATGAGCAGTTCTTC TRBV28 NA TRBJ2-1 NA
CASSRLSGANVLTF TGTGCCAGCAGCCGACTCTCTGGGGCCAACGTCCTGACTTTC TRBV7-9 NA TRBJ2-6 NA
CAWSVLKPGTGHYEQYF TGTGCCTGGAGTGTACTTAAACCCGGGACAGGGCACTACGAGCAGTACTTC TRBV30 NA TRBJ2-7 TRBD1
CASSPRLIRGYTF TGTGCCAGCAGTCCCAGGCTAATTAGAGGCTACACCTTC TRBV6-5 NA TRBJ1-2 NA
CASSVDPRASRDGYTF TGTGCCAGCAGCGTAGACCCCAGGGCAAGTAGAGACGGCTACACCTTC TRBV9 NA TRBJ1-2 NA
CASSAFEFWAPTMDGYTF TGTGCCAGCAGTGCCTTTGAGTTCTGGGCCCCGACTATGGATGGCTACACCTTC TRBV28 NA TRBJ1-2 NA
CASSLGGTPHYGYTF TGTGCCAGCAGCTTAGGTGGTACTCCGCACTATGGCTACACCTTC TRBV13 few TRBJ1-2 NA
CAIRSASGVNEQFF TGTGCCATCAGGTCTGCTAGCGGCGTAAATGAGCAGTTCTTC TRBV10-3 NA TRBJ2-1 TRBD2
CASSARPSGAHYEQYF TGTGCCAGTAGTGCACGGCCCAGCGGGGCACACTACGAGCAGTACTTC TRBV19 NA TRBJ2-7 TRBD2
CASKDLADTQYF TGTGCCAGCAAGGATCTAGCAGATACGCAGTATTTT TRBV5-4 NA TRBJ2-3 NA
CASSLQPPRLTYGTDTQYF TGTGCCAGCAGCTTACAGCCTCCGAGACTGACCTATGGCACAGATACGCAGTATTTT TRBV7-2 few TRBJ2-3 NA